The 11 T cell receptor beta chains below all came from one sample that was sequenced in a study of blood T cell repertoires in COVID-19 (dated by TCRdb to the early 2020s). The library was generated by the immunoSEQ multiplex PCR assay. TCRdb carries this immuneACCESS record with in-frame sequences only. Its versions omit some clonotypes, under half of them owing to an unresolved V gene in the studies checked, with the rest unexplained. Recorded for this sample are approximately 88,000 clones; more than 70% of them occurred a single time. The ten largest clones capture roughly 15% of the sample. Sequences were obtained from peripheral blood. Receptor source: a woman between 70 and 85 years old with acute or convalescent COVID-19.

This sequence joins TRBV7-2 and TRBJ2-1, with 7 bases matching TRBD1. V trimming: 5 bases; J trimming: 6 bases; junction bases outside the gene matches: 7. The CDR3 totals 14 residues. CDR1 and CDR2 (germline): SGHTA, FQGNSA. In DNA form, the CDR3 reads TGTGCCAGCAGCCAAAGACAGGGTCCCAATGAGCAGTTCTTC. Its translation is CASSQRQGPNEQFF.

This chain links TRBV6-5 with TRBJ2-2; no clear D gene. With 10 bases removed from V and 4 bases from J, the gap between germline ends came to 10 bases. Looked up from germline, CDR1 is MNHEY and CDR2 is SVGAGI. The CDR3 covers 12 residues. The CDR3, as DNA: TGTGCCACCCAGGCGAGCACCGGGGAGCTGTTTTTT. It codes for CATQASTGELFF.

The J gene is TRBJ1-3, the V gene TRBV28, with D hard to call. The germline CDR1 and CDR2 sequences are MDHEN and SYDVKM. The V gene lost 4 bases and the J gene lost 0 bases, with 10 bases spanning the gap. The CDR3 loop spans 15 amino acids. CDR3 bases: TGTGCCAGCAGTTCACCGGGTCTCTCTGGAAACACCATATATTTT. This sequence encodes CASSSPGLSGNTIYF. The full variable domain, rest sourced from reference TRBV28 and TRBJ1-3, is DVKVTQSSRYLVKRTGEKVFLECVQDMDHENMFWYRQDPGLGLRLIYFSYDVKMKEKGDIPEGYSVSREKKERFSLILESASTNQTSMYLCASSSPGLSGNTIYFGEGSWLTVV.

CDR3 DNA sequence: TGTGCCAGCAGTGCTCTAGCGGGGACCAACTCCTACGAGCAGTACGTC. Protein product: CASSALAGTNSYEQYV. The chain recombines TRBV6-4 with TRBJ2-7; 9 positions match TRBD2. Trimming cost V 4 bases and J 0 bases; bases outside gene matches: 7. This CDR3 has 16 residues. CDR1 is MRHNA, CDR2 SNTAGT, per germline.

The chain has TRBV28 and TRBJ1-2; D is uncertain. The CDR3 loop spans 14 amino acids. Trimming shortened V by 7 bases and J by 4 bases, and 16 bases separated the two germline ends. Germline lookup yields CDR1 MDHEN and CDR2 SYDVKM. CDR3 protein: CASTSPVLAYGYTF. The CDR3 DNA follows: TGTGCCAGCACCAGTCCAGTTTTGGCCTATGGCTACACCTTC.

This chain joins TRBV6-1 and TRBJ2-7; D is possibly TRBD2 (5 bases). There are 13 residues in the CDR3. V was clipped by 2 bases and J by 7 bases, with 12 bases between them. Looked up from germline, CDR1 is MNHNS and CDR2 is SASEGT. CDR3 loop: CASSEYETGEQYV. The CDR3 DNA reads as TGTGCCAGCAGTGAATACGAGACGGGGGAGCAGTACGTC.

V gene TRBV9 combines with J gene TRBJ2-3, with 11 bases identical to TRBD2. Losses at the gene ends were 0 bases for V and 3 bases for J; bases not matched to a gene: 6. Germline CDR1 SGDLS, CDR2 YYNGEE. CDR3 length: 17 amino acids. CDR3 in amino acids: CASSVGASGRLTDTQYF. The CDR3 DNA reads TGTGCCAGCAGCGTAGGGGCTAGCGGGAGGTTAACAGATACGCAGTATTTT. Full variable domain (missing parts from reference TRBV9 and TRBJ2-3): DSGVTQTPKHLITATGQRVTLRCSPRSGDLSVYWYQQSLDQGLQFLIQYYNGEERAKGNILERFSAQQFPDLHSELNLSSLELGDSALYFCASSVGASGRLTDTQYFGPGTRLTVL.

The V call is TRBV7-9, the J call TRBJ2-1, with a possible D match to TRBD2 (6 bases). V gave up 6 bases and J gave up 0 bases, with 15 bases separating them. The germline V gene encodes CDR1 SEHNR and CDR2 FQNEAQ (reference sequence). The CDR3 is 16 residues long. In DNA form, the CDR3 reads TGTGCCAGCAGTCCAGCCGCGGGGAGCTCCTACAATGAGCAGTTCTTC. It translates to CASSPAAGSSYNEQFF.

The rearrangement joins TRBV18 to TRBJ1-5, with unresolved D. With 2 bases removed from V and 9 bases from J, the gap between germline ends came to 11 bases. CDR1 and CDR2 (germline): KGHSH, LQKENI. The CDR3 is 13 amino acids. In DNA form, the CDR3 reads TGTGCCAGCTCACCAGGGCAGGCCGGGCCCCAGCATTTT. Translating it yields CASSPGQAGPQHF.

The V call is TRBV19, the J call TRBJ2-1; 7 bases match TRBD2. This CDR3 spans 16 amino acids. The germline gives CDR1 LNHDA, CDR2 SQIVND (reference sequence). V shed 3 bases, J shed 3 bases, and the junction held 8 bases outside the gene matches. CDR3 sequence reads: CASSISGGRSYNEQFF. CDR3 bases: TGTGCCAGTAGTATTTCCGGCGGGAGAAGCTACAATGAGCAGTTCTTC. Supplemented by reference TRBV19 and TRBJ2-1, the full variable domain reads DGGITQSPKYLFRKEGQNVTLSCEQNLNHDAMYWYRQDPGQGLRLIYYSQIVNDFQKGDIAEGYSVSREKKESFPLTVTSAQKNPTAFYLCASSISGGRSYNEQFFGPGTRLTVL.

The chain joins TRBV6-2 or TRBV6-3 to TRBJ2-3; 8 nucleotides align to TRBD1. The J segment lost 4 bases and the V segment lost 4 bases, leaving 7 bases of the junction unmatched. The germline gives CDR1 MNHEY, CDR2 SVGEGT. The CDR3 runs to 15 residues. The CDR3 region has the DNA TGTGCCAGCAGTTCCTACGGACAGGGATCAGATACGCAGTATTTT. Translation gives CASSSYGQGSDTQYF.